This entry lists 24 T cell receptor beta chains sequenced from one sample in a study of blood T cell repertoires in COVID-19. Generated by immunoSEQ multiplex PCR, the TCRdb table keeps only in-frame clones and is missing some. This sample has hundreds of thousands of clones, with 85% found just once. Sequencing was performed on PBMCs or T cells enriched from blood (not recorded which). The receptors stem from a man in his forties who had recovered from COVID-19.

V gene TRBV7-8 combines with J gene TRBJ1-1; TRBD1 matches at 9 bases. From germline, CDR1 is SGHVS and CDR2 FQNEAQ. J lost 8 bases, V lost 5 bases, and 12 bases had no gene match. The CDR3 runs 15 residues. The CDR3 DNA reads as TGTGCCAGCAGCCGAGACCCGACAGGGGGTCGGGAAGCTTTCTTT. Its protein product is CASSRDPTGGREAFF.

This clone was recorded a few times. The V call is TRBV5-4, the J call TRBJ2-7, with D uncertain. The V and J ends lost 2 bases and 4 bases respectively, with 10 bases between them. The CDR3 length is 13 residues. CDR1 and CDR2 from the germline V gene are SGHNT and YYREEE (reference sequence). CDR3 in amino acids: CASSFGRNYEQYF. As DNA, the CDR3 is TGTGCCAGCAGCTTTGGCAGAAATTACGAGCAGTACTTC.

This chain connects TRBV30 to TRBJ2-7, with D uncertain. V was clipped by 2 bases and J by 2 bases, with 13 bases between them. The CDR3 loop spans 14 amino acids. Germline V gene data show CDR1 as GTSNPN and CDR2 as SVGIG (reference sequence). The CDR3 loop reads CAWSIPLRTYEQYF. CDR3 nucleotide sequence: TGTGCCTGGAGTATCCCTTTGAGGACCTACGAGCAGTACTTC.

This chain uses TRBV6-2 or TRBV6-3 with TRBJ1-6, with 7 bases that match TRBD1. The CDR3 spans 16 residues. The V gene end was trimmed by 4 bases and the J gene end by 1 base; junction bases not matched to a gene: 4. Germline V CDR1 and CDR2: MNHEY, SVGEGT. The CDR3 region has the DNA TGTGCCAGCAGTTCGCCGACAGGGTCCTATAATTCACCCCTCCACTTT. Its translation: CASSSPTGSYNSPLHF.

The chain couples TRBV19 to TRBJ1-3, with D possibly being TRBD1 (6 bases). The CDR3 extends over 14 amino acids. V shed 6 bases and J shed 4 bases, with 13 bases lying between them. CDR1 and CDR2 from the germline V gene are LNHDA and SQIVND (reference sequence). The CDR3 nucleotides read TGTGCCAGTAGCCTACAGGGTAGGGGAAACACCATATATTTT. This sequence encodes CASSLQGRGNTIYF.

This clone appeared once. The CDR3 loop is CASSQAGGITDTQYF. The DNA for the CDR3 is TGCGCCAGCAGCCAAGCTGGGGGGATTACAGATACGCAGTATTTT. The J gene is TRBJ2-3, the V gene TRBV4-3; perhaps TRBD2 as D (6 bases). Trimming pared 1 base from V and 3 bases from J, leaving 11 bases between. This CDR3 has 15 residues. Germline V gene lookup returns CDR1 LGHNA and CDR2 YSLEER.

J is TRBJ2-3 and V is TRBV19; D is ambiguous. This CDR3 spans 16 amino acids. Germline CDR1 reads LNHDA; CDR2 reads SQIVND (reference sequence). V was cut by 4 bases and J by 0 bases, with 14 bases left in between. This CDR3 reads CASSTARGTSTDTQYF. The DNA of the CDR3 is TGTGCCAGTAGTACTGCCCGAGGAACTAGCACAGATACGCAGTATTTT.

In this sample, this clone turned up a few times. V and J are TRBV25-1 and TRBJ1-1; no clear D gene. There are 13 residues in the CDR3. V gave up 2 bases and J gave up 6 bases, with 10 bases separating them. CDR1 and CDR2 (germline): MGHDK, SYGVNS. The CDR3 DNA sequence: TGTGCCAGCAGTGAAACGGAGTATTCTGAAGCTTTCTTT. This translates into CASSETEYSEAFF.

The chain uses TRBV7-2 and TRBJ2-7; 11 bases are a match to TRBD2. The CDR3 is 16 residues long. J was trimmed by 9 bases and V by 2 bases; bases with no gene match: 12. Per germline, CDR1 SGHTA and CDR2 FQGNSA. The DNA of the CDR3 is TGTGCCAGCAGCTTATCTACTAGCGGGAGCTTGAAAAGGCAGTACTTC. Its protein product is CASSLSTSGSLKRQYF.

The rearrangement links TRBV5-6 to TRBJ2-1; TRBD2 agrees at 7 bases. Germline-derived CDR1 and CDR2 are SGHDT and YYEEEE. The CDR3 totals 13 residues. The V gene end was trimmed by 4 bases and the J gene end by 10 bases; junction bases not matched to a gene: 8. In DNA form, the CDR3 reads TGTGCCAGCAGCCCGGGGGGTCCAGGCGAGCAGTTCTTC. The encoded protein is CASSPGGPGEQFF.

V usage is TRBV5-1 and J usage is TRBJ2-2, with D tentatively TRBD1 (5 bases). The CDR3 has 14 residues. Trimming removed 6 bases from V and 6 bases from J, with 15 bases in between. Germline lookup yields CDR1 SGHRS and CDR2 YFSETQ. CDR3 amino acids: CASTKQVSPGELFF. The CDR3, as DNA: TGCGCCAGCACCAAACAGGTATCCCCCGGGGAGCTGTTTTTT. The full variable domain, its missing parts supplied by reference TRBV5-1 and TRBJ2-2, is KAGVTQTPRYLIKTRGQQVTLSCSPISGHRSVSWYQQTPGQGLQFLFEYFSETQRNKGNFPGRFSGRQFSNSRSEMNVSTLELGDSALYLCASTKQVSPGELFFGEGSRLTVL.

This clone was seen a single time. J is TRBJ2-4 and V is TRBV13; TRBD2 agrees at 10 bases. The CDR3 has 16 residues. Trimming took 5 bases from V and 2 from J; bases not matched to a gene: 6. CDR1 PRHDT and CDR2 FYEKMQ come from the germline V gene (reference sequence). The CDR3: CASSHTSGTTKNIQYF. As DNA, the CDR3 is TGTGCCAGCAGCCATACTAGCGGGACAACCAAAAACATTCAGTACTTC.

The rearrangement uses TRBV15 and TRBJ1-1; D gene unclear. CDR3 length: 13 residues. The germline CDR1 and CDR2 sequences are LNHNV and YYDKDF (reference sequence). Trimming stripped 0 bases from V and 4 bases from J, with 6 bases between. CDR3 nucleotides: TGTGCCACCAGCAGAGAGTCCCGCACTGAAGCTTTCTTT. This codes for CATSRESRTEAFF.

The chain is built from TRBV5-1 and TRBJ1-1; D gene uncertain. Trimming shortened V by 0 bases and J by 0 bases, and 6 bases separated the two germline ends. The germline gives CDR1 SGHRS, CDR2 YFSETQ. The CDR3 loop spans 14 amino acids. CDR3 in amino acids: CASSLGEVNTEAFF. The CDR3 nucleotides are TGCGCCAGCAGCTTGGGGGAGGTGAACACTGAAGCTTTCTTT.

The CDR3 DNA sequence: TGTGCCAGCAGCTTCCTGGGGGGCGAGCAGTACTTC. As protein: CASSFLGGEQYF. The rearrangement links TRBV11-2 to TRBJ2-7; weak D call: TRBD2 (6 bases). V was shortened by 3 bases and J by 6 bases, with 9 bases between the two germline ends. The germline gives CDR1 SGHAT, CDR2 FQNNGV. The CDR3 contains 12 residues.

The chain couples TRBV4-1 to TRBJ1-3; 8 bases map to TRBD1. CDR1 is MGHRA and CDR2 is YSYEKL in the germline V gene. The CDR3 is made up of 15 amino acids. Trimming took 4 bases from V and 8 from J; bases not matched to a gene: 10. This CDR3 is CASSPDSRGPDTIYF. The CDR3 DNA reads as TGCGCCAGCAGCCCCGACAGCAGGGGGCCCGACACCATATATTTT.

CDR3 residues: CASRFQEDTQYF. The CDR3 bases are TGTGCCAGCAGATTTCAGGAAGATACGCAGTATTTT. The V call is TRBV5-4, the J call TRBJ2-3; the D is unclear. CDR3 length: 12 amino acids. Looked up from germline, CDR1 is SGHNT and CDR2 is YYREEE (reference sequence). The germline V and J ends were trimmed by 5 bases and 5 bases, with 9 bases remaining between them.

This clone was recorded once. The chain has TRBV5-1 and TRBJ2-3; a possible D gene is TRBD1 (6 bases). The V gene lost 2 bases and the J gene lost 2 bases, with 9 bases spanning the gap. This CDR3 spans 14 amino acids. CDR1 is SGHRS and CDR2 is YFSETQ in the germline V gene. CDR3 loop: CASSLRQATDTQYF. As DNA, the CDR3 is TGCGCCAGCAGCTTACGACAGGCCACAGATACGCAGTATTTT.

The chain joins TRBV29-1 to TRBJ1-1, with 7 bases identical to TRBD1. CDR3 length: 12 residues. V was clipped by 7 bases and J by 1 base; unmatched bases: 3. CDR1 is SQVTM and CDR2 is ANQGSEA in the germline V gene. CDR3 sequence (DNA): TGCAGCGCTTGGGACAGGAACACTGAAGCTTTCTTT. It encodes CSAWDRNTEAFF.

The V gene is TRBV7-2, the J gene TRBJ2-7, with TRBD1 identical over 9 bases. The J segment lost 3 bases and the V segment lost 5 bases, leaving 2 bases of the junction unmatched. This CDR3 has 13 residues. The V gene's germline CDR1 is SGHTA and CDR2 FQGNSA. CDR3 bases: TGTGCCAGCAGCGAGACAGGGGGCTACGAGCAGTACTTC. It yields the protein CASSETGGYEQYF.

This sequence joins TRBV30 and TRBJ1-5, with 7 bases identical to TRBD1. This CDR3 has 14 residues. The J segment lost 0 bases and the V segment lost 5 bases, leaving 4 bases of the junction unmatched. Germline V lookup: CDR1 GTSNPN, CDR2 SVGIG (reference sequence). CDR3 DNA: TGTGCCTGGGGGGGGACAGTTAGCAATCAGCCCCAGCATTTT. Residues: CAWGGTVSNQPQHF. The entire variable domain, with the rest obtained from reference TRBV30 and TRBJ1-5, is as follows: SQTIHQWPATLVQPVGSPLSLECTVEGTSNPNLYWYRQAAGRGLQLLFYSVGIGQISSEVPQNLSASRPQDRQFILSSKKLLLSDSGFYLCAWGGTVSNQPQHFGDGTRLSIL.

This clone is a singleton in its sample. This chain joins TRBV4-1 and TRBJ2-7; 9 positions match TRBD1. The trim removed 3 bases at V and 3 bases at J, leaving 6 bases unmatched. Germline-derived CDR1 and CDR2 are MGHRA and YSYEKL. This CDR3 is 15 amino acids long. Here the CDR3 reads CASSQAGTGNYEQYF. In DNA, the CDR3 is TGCGCCAGCAGCCAGGCCGGGACAGGGAACTACGAGCAGTACTTC.

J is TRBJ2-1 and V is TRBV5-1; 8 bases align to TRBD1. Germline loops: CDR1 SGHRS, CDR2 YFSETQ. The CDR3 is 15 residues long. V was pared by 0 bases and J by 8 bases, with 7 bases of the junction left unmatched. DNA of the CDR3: TGCGCCAGCAGCTTGGGGACAGGGATATCCGATGAGCAGTTCTTC. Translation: CASSLGTGISDEQFF.

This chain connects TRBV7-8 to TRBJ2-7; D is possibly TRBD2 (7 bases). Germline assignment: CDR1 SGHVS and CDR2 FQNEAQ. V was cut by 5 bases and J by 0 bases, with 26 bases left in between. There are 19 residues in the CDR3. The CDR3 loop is CASSPRSARSRGASYEQYF. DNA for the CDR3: TGTGCCAGCAGCCCCCGCTCGGCCCGAAGCCGGGGGGCCTCCTACGAGCAGTACTTC.